This TCR beta chain comes out of a study of T cell responses to AZD1222 COVID-19 vaccine. Study findings and constraints: Spike-specific TCRs gained breadth and depth after people received two AZD1222 doses.

Here immunoSEQ multiplex PCR was the method, and the copy in TCRdb shows in-frame clones only, minus some. The table has hundreds of thousands of clones, almost 95% seen once. This CDR3 is 15 amino acids long. Trimming took off 3 bases at V and 9 bases at J, with 15 bases between the two ends. Germline assignment: CDR1 MNHEY and CDR2 SMNVEV (reference sequence). Analysis merged second doses at about 4 or about 12 weeks. To note about this clone: The antigen remains unidentified.

This TCR came from an adult who received the AZD1222 COVID-19 vaccine. The sequences come from peripheral blood, collected 28 days after the second AZD1222 dose. This chain uses TRBV27 with TRBJ1-6, with a tentative D call TRBD1 (6 bases). The DNA of the CDR3 is TGTGCCAGCAGTTTTGGGGGGGGCGCAGGTTCACCCCTCCACTTT. Its protein product is CASSFGGGAGSPLHF.